The present T cell receptor beta chain was sequenced within a study of blood T cell repertoires in COVID-19. Study-level background: PBMCs, B-cell-depleted T cells, or T cells were the source of the cDNA or gDNA that made up the material.

CDR1 is KGHSH and CDR2 is LQKENI in the germline V gene. The CDR3 is made up of 14 amino acids. V lost 8 bases to trimming and J lost 2 bases, with 10 bases between them. Participants, roughly 18 to 89 years old, spanned 25 or so US areas. Cohort 3 recovered donors had two negative PCRs, clearance, or symptom resolution. Authors' data handling: For nucleated cells, counts were estimated from reference gene primer amplification. Clones were read by immunoSEQ multiplex PCR, and TCRdb kept only the in-frame ones, dropping some. V, J and clone size derive from that table, while D and trimming were established from the DNA sequence. The sample has 190,000 or so clones, 65% to 85% seen once; the top ten hold over 6.5%.

Sequencing was carried out using PBMCs or T cells enriched from blood (not recorded which). The chain recombines TRBV18 with TRBJ2-6; a possible D gene is TRBD2 (5 bases). The TCR comes from a man aged 40-49 years who had recovered from COVID-19. CDR3 sequence reads: CASPVRAGANVLTF. The CDR3 DNA reads as TGTGCCAGCCCCGTGAGGGCTGGGGCCAACGTCCTGACTTTC.